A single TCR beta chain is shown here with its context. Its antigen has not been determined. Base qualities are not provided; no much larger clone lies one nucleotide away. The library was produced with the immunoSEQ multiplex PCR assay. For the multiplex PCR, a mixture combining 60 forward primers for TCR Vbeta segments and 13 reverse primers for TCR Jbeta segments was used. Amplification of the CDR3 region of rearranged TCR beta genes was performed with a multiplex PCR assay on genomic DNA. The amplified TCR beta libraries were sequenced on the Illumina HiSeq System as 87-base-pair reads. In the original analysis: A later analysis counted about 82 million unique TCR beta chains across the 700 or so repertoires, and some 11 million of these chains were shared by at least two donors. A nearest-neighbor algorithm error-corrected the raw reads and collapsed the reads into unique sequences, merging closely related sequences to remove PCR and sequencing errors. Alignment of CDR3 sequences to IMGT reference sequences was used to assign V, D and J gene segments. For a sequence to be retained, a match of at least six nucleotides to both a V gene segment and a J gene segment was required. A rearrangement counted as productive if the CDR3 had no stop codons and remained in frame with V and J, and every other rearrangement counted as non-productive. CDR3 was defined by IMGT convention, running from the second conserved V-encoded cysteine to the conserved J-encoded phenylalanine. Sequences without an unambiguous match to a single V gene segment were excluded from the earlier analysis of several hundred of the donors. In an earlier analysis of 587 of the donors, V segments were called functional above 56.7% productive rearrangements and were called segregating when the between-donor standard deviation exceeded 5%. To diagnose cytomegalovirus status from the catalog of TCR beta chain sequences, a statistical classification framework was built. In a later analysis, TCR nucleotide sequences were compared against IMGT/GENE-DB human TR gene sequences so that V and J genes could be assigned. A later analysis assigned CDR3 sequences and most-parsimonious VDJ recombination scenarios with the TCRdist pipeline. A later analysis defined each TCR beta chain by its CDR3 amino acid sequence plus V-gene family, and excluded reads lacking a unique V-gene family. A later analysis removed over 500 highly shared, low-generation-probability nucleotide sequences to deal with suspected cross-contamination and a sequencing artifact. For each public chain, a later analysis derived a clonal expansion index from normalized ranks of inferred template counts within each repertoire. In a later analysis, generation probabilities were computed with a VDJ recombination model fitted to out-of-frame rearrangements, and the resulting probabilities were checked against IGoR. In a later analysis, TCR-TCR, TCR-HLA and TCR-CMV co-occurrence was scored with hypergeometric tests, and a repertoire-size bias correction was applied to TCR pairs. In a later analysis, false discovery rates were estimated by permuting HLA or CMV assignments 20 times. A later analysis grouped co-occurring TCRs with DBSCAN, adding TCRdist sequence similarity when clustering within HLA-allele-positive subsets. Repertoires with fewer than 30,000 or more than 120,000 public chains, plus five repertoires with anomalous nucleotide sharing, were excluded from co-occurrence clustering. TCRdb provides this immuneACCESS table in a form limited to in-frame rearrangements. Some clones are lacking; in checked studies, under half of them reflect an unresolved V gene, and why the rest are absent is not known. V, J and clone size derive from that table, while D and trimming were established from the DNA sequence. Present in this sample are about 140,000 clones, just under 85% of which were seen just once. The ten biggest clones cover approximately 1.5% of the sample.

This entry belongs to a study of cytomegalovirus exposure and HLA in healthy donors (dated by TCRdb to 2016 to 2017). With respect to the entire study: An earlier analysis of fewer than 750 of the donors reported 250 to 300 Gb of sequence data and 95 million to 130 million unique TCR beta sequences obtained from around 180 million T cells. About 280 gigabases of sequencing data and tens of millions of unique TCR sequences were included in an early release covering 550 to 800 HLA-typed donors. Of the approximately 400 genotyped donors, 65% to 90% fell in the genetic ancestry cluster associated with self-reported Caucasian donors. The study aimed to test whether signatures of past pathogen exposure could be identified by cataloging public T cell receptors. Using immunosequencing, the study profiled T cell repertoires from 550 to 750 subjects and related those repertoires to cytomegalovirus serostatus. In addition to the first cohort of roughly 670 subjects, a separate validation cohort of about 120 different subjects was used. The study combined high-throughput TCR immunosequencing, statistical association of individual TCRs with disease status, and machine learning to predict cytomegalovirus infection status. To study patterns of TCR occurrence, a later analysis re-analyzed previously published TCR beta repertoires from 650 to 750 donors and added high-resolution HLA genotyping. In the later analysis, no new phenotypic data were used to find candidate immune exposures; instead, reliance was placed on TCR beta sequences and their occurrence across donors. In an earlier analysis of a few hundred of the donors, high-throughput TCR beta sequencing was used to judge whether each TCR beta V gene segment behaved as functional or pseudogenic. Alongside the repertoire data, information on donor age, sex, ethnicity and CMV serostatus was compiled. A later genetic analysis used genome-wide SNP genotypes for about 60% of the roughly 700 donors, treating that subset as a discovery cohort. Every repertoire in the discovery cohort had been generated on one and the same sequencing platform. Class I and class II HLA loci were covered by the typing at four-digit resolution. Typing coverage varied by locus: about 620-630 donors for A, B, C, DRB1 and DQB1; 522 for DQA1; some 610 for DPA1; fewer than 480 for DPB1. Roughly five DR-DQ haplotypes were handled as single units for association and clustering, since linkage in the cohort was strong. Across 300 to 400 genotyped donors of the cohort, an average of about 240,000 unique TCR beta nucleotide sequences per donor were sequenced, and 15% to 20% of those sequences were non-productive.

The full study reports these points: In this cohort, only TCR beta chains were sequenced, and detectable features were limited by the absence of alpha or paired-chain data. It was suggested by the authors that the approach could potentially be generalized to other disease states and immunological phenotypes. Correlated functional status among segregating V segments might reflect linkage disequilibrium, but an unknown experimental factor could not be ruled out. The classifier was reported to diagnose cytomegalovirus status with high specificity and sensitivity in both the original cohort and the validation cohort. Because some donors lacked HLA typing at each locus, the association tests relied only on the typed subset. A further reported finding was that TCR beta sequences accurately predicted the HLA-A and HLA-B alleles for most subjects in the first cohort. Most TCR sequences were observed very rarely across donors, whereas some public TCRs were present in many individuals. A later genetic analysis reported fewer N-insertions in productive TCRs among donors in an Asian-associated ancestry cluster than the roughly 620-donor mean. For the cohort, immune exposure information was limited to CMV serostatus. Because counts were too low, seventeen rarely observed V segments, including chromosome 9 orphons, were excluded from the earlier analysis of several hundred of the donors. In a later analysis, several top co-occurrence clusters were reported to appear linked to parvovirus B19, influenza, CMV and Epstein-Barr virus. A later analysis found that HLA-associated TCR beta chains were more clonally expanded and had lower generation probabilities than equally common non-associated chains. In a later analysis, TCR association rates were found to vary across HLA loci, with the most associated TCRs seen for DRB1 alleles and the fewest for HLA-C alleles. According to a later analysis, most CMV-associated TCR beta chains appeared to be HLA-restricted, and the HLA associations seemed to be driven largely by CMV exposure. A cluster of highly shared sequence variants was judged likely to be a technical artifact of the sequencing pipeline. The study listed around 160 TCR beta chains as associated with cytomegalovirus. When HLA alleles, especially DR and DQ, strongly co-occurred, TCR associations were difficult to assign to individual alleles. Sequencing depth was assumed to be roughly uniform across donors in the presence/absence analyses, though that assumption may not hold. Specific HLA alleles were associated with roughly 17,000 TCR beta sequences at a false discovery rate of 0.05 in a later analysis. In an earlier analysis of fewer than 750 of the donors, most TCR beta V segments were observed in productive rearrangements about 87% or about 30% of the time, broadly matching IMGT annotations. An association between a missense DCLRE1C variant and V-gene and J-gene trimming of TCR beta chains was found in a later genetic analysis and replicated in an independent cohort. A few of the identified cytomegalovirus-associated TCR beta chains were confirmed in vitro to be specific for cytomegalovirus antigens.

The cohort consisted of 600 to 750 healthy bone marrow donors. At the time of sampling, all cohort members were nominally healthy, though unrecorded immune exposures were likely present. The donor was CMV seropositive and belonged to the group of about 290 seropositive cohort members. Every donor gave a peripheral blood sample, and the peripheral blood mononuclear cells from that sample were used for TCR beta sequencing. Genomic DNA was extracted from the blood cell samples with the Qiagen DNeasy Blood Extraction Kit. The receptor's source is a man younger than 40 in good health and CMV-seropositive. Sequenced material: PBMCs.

The sequenced DNA is TGTGCCAGCAGTAGGACAGGTAGCAATCAGCCCCAGCATTTT. Its coded protein is CASSRTGSNQPQHF. This chain is built from TRBV6-1 and TRBJ1-5; 7 middle bases align to TRBD1. V and J are trimmed by 5 bases and 0 bases, and the gene matches miss 1 base of the junction. As encoded in the germline V gene, CDR1 is MNHNS while CDR2 is SASEGT. Spanning cysteine to phenylalanine, the CDR3 consists of 14 amino acids. Only CDR3 DNA remains: 42 bases, in frame from the first base.